This T cell receptor beta chain was identified during a study of cytomegalovirus exposure and HLA in healthy donors. Study in general: The study placed 70% to 85% of its approximately 380 genotyped donors in the Caucasian-associated ancestry cluster.

13 Jbeta primers and 60 Vbeta primers were used for the PCR. Using immunoSEQ multiplex PCR, the repertoire was profiled, and TCRdb retains in-frame clones only, with some absent. The sample has over 150,000 clones; roughly 80% are singletons. Study findings and constraints: One variant, a missense change in DCLRE1C, was linked in a later analysis to TCR beta V- and J-gene trimming. Relative to equally common others, HLA-associated TCR beta chains showed greater clonal expansion in a later analysis. Within the data, a cluster of highly shared sequence variants was likely a sequencing artifact.

Comment on this clone: As yet, its antigen is unknown.

CDR3 size: 19 residues. V lost 1 base to trimming and J lost 5 bases; unmatched junction nucleotides: 14. The germline gives CDR1 SGHAT, CDR2 FQNNGV. Source material: PBMCs. The V and J genes are TRBV11-2 and TRBJ2-5; 12 bases agree with TRBD1. The origin of this receptor is a man aged 35 to 55 in good health and CMV-seronegative. This chain's CDR3 is CASSLVGGLGQGAHETQYF. CDR3 nucleotides: TGTGCCAGCAGCTTAGTTGGGGGTCTGGGACAGGGGGCGCATGAGACCCAGTACTTC.